This TCR beta chain comes out of a study of blood T cell repertoires in COVID-19. As for the study in general: COVID-19 samples, acute and convalescent, were from the United States, Italy and Spain. T cells, B-cell-depleted T cells, or PBMCs provided the cDNA or gDNA that served as material.

Recruitment covered 25 or so US areas and drew participants whose ages spanned about 18 to 90 years. In the authors' workflow: Cell counts per sample came from amplifying reference gene primers. Sequenced by immunoSEQ multiplex PCR; TCRdb stores in-frame clones only, minus some. V, J and clone size are those of that table, while D and trimming were read from the DNA. Counted here are around 230,000 clones, more than 75% occurring once; the ten biggest clones make up roughly 3.5%. The V gene end was trimmed by 5 bases and the J gene end by 5 bases; junction bases not matched to a gene: 10. The CDR3 sequence is 15 residues long. Germline values: CDR1 SGHTA, CDR2 FQGTGA.

This chain connects TRBV7-3 to TRBJ2-5; 8 positions match TRBD1. The sequence came from a woman aged 40 to 55 with acute COVID-19. Sample: PBMCs or T cells enriched from blood (not recorded which). CDR3 protein: CASSPGQGMGETQYF. CDR3 bases: TGTGCCAGCAGCCCCGGACAGGGTATGGGCGAGACCCAGTACTTC.